This T cell receptor beta chain is from a study of OX40 agonist ivuxolimab in advanced cancers. On the study more broadly: Cancers in dose escalation were hepatocellular, melanoma, renal cell and head and neck. Three patients showed partial responses: one hepatocellular carcinoma and two cutaneous melanoma cases. A male proportion of more than 75% was recorded, with mean age 60 years and range about 23 to 90.

Generated by immunoSEQ multiplex PCR, the TCRdb table keeps only in-frame clones and is missing some. This sample carries tens of thousands of clones, 70% to 90% of them seen once, and the ten largest clones take approximately 0.32%. Germline loops: CDR1 SGHKS, CDR2 YYEKEE (reference sequence). Trimming stripped 4 bases from V and 7 bases from J, with 11 bases between. This CDR3 has 12 amino acids. Of note for this clone: What it binds is unknown.

Whole-study results and caveats: CD8+ T cells were the subset that, on average, had more expanded clones than CD4+.

The chain combines TRBV5-5 with TRBJ1-1; no clear D gene. The receptor's source is an adult with an advanced solid tumor such as melanoma, head and neck, liver or kidney cancer. Specimen: CD4+ or CD8+ T cells sorted from blood, collected in a trial of the OX40 agonist ivuxolimab. Here the CDR3 DNA reads TGTGCCAGCAGCATCTCCAATAATGAAGCTTTCTTT. This gives the protein CASSISNNEAFF.